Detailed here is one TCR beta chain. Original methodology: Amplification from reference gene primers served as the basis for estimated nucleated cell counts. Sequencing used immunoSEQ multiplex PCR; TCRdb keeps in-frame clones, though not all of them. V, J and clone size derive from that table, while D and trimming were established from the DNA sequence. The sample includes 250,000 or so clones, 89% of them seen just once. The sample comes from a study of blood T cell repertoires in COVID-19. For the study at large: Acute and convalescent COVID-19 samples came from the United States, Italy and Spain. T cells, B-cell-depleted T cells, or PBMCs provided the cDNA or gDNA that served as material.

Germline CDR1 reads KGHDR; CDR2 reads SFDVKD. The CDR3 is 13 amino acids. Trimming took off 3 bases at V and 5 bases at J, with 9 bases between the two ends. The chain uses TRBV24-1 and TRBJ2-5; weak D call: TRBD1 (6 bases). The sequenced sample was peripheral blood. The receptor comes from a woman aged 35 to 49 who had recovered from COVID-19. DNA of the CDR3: TGTGCCACCAGTGATGATGACAGGGAGACCCAGTACTTC. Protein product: CATSDDDRETQYF.